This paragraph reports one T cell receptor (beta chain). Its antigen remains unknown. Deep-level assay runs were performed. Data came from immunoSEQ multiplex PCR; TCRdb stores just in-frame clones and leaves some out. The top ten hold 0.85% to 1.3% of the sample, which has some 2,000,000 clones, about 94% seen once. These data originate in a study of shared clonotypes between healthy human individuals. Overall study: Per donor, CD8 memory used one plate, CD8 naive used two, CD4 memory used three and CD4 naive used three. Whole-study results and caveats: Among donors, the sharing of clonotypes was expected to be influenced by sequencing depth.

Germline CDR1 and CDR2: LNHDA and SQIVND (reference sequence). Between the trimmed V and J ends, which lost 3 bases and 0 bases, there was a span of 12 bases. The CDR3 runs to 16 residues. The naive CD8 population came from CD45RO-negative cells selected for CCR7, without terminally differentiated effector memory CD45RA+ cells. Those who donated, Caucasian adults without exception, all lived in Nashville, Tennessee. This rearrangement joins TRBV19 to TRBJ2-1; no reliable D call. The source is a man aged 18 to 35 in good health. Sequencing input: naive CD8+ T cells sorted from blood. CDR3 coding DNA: TGTGCCAGTAGTATGGATTGGCGGTCCTCCTACAATGAGCAGTTCTTC. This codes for CASSMDWRSSYNEQFF.